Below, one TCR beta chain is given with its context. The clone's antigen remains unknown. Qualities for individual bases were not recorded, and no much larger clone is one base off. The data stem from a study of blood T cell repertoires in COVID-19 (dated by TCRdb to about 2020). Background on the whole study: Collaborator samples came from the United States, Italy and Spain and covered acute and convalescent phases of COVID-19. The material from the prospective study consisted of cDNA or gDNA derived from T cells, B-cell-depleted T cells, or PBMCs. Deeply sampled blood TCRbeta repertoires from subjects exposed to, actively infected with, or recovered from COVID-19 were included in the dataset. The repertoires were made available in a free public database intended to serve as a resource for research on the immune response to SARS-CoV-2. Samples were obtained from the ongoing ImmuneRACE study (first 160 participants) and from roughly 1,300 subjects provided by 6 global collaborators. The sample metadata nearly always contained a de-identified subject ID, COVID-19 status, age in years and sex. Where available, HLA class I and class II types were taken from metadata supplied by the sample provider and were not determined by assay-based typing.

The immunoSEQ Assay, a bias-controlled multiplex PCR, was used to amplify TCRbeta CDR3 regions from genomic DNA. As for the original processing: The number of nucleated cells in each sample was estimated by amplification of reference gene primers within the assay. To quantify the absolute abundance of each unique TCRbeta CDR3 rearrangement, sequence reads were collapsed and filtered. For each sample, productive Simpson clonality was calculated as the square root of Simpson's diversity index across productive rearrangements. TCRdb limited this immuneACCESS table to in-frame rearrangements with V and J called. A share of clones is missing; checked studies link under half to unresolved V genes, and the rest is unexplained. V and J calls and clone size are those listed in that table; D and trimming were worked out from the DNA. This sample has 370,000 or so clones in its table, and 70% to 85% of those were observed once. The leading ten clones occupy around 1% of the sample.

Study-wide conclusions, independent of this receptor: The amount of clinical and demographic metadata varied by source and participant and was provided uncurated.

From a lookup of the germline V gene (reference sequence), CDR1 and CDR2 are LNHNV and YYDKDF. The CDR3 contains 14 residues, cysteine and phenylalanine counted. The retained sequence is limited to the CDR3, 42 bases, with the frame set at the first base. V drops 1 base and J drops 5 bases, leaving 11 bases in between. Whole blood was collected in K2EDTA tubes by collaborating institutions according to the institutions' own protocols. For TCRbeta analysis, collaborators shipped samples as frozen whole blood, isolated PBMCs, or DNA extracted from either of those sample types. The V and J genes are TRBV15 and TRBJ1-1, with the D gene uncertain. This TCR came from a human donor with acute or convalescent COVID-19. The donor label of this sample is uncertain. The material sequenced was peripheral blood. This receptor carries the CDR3 CATSRADRGTEAFF. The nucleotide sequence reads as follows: TGTGCCACCAGCAGAGCTGACCGAGGTACTGAAGCTTTCTTT.